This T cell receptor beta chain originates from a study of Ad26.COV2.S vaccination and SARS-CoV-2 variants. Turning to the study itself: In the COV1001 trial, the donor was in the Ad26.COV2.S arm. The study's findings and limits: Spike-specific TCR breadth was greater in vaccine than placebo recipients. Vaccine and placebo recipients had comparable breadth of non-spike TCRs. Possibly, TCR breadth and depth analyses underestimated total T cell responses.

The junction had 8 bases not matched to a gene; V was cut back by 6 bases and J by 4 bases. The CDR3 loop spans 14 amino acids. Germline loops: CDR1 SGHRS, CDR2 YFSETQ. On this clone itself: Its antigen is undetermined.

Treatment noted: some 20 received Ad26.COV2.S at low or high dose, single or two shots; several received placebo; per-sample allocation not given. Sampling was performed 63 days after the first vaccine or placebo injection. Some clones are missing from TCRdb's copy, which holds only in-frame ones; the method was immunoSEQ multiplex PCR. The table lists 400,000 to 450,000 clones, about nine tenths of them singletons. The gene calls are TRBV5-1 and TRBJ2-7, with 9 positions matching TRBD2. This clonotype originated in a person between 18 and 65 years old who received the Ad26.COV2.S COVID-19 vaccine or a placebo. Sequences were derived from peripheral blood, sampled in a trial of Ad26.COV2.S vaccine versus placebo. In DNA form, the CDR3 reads TGCGCCAGCAAAGTAGAGCTAGCGGGGTACGAGCAGTACTTC. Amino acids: CASKVELAGYEQYF.